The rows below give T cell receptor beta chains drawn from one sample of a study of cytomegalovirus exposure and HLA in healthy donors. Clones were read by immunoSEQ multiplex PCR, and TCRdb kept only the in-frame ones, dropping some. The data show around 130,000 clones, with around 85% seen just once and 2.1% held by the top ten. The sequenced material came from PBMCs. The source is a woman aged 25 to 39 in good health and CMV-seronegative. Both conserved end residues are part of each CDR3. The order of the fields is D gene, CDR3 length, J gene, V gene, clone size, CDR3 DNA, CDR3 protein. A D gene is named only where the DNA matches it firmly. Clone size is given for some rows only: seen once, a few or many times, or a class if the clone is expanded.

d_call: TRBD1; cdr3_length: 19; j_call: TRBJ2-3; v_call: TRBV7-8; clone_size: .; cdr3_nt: TGTGCCAGCAGCTATATCCGGACAGGGGGCCCAAGGGGCACAGATACGCAGTATTTT; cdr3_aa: CASSYIRTGGPRGTDTQYF
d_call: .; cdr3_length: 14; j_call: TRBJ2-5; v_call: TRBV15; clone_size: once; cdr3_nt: TGTGCCACCAGCTACCGGGGGGCCGGGGAGACCCAGTACTTC; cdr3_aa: CATSYRGAGETQYF
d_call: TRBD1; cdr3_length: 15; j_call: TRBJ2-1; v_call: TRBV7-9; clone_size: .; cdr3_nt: TGTGCCAGCAGCCGTGACAGGGGCCTCTACAATGAGCAGTTCTTC; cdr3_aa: CASSRDRGLYNEQFF
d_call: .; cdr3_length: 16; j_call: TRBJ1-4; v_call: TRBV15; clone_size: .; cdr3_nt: TGTGCCACCAGCAGAGAACGGACAGTAACTAATGAAAAACTGTTTTTT; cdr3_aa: CATSRERTVTNEKLFF
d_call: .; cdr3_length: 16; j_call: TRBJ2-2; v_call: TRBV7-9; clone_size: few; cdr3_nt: TGTGCCAGCAGCCCCTCCCCCGGGGGAAACACCGGGGAGCTGTTTTTT; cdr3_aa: CASSPSPGGNTGELFF
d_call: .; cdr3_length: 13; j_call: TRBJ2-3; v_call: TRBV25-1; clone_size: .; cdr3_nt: TGTGCCAGCAGTGACCCTCCAGGGAATACGCAGTATTTT; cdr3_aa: CASSDPPGNTQYF
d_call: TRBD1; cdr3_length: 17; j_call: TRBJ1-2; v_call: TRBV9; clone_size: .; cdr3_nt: TGTGCCAGCAGCGCCGGGACAGGGGGGATTGGAGACTATGGCTACACCTTC; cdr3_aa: CASSAGTGGIGDYGYTF
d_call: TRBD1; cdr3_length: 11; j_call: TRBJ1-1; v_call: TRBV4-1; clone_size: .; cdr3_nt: TGCGCCAGCAGCCACAACAGGGGGGCTTTCTTT; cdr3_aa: CASSHNRGAFF
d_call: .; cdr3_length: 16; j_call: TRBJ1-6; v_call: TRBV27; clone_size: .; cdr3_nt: TGTGCCAGCAGATCTAGCCGGGCCAGAAATAATTCACCCCTCCACTTT; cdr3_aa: CASRSSRARNNSPLHF
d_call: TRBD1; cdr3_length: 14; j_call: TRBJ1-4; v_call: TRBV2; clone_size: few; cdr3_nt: TGTGCCAGCAGTGTTGGACAGGGATACGGTGAACTGTTTTTT; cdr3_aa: CASSVGQGYGELFF
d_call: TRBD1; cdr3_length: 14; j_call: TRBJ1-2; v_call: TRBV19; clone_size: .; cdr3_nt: TGTGCCAGTAGTTCCCGACAGGGGGCCTATGGCTACACCTTC; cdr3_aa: CASSSRQGAYGYTF
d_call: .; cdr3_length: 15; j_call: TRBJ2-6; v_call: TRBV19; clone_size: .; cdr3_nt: TGTGCCAGTAGACCGCGGAGCTCTGGGGCCAACGTCCTGACTTTC; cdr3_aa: CASRPRSSGANVLTF
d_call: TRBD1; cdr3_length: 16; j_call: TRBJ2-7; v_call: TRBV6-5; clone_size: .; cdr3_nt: TGTGCCAGCAGCTACCAGGGACAGGGTTTCTCCTACGAGCAGTACTTC; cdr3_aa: CASSYQGQGFSYEQYF
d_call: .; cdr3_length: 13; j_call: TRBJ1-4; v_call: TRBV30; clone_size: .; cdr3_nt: TGTGCCTGGAGTCTAGCCGGTAATGAAAAACTGTTTTTT; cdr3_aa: CAWSLAGNEKLFF
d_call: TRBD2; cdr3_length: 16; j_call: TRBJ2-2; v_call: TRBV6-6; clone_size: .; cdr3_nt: TGTGCCAGCAGCCCCCCGGTGGGGGGGACCACCGGGGAGCTGTTTTTT; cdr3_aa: CASSPPVGGTTGELFF
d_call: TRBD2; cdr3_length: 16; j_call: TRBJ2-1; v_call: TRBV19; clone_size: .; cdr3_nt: TGTGCCAGTGGAACGATAGCGGGGGCCCGATACAATGAGCAGTTCTTC; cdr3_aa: CASGTIAGARYNEQFF
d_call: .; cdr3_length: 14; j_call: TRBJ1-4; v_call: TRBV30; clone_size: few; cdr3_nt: TGTGCCTGGGCGGCGCTGGGAACTAATGAAAAACTGTTTTTT; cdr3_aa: CAWAALGTNEKLFF
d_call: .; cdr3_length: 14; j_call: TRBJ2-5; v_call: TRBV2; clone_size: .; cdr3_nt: TGTGCCAGCAGGGGGGCCCGAGGAGGAGAGACCCAGTACTTC; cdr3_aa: CASRGARGGETQYF
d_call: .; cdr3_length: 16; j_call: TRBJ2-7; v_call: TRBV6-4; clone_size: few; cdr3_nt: TGTGCCAGCAGTGACCCCTCCCGGGACACCACCTACGAGCAGTACTTC; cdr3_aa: CASSDPSRDTTYEQYF
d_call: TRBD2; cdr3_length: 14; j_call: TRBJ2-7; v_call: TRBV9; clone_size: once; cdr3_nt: TGTGCCAGCAGCTCGGAGGGAGGGCCCTACGAGCAGTACTTC; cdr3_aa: CASSSEGGPYEQYF
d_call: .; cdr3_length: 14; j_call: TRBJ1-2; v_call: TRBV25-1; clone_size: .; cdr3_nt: TGTGCCAGCAGTCCCCTAGACGGAAGCTATGGCTACACCTTC; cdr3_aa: CASSPLDGSYGYTF
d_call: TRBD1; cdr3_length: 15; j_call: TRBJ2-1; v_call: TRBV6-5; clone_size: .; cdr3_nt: TGTGCCAGCAGTTACAAGTCGAGGGGGCAGAATGAGCAGTTCTTC; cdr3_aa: CASSYKSRGQNEQFF
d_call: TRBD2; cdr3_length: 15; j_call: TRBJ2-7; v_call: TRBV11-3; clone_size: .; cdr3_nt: TGTGCCAGCAGCTTAGGTGCGGGGGGCCTCTACGAGCAGTACTTC; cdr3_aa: CASSLGAGGLYEQYF
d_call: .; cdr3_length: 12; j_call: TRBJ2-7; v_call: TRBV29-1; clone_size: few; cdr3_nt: TGCAGCGTAATCCCAGGGACTGGCGAGCAGTACTTC; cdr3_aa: CSVIPGTGEQYF
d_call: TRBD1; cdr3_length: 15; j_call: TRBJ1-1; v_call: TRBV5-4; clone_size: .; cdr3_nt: TGTGCCAGCGGGGTACTGGGGACAGGCGGGGCTGAAGCTTTCTTT; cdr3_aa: CASGVLGTGGAEAFF
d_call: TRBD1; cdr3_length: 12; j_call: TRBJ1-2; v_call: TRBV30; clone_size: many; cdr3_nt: TGTGCCTGGATGGAGCAGGGGGATGGCTACACCTTC; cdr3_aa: CAWMEQGDGYTF
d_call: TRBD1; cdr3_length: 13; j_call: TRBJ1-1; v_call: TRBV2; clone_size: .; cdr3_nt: TGTGCCAGCAGTGGGACAGGGGACACTGAAGCTTTCTTT; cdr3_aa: CASSGTGDTEAFF
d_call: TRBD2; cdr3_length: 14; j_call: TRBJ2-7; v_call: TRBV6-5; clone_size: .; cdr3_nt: TGTGCCAGCAGTCGGGGACTAGCGGGGGACGAGCAGTACTTC; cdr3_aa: CASSRGLAGDEQYF
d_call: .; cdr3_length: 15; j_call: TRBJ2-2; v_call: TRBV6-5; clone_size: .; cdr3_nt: TGTGCCAGCAGTTACGTCCAAACGAACACCGGGGAGCTGTTTTTT; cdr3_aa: CASSYVQTNTGELFF
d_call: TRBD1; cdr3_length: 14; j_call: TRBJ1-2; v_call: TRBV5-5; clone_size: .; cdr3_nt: TGTGCCAGCAGCCGGGACAGGGGAAACTATGGCTACACCTTC; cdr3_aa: CASSRDRGNYGYTF
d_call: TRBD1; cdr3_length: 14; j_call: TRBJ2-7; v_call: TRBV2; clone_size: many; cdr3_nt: TGTGCCAGCAGTAACAGGGGTGGAGTCCACGAGCAGTACTTC; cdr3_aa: CASSNRGGVHEQYF
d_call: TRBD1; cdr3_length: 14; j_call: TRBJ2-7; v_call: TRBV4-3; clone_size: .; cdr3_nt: TGCGCCAGCAGCCCCGGGACAGGGGACTACGAGCAGTACTTC; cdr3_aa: CASSPGTGDYEQYF
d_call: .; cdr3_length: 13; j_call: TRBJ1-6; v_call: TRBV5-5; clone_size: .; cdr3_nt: TGTGCCAGCAAGGCTTTAGGGGATTCACCCCTCCACTTT; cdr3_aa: CASKALGDSPLHF
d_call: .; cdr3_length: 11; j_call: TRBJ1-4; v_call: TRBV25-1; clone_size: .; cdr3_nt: TGTGCCAGCAAGGAGGGTGAAAAACTGTTTTTT; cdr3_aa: CASKEGEKLFF
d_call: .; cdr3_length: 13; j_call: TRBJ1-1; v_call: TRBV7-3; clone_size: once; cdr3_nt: TGTGCCAGCAGCATCCAGGGGAACACTGAAGCTTTCTTT; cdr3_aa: CASSIQGNTEAFF
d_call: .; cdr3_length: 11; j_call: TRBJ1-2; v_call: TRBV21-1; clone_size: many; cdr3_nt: TGTGTCCCGGGGAGAAACTATGGCTACACCTTC; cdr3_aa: CVPGRNYGYTF
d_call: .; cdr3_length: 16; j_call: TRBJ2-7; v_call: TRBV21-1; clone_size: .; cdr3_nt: TGTGCCAGCAGCACCCTACTAGCGGGGGGGCCGGGGGAGCAGTACTTC; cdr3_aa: CASSTLLAGGPGEQYF
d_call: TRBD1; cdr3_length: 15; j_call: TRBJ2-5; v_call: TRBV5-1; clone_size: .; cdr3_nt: TGCGCCAGCCGAAATCCGGGACAGGGAGTAGAGACCCAGTACTTC; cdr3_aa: CASRNPGQGVETQYF
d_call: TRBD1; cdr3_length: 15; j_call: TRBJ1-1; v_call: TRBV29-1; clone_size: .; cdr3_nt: TGCAGCGTATGGCAGGGGGCGTTTATGAACACTGAAGCTTTCTTT; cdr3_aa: CSVWQGAFMNTEAFF
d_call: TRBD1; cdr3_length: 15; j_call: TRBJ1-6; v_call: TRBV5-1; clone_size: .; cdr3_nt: TGCGCCAGCAGCTTGGATGGACAGGGGGGATCACCCCTCCACTTT; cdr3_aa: CASSLDGQGGSPLHF
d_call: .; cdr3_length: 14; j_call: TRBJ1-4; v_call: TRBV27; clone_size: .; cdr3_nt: TGTGCCAGCAGATTGACAGCCCTTAATGAAAAACTGTTTTTT; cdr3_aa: CASRLTALNEKLFF
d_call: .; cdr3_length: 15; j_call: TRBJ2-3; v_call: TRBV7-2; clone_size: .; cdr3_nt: TGTGCCAGCAACAACCTGGGGGGGGCGGAAGATACGCAGTATTTT; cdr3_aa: CASNNLGGAEDTQYF
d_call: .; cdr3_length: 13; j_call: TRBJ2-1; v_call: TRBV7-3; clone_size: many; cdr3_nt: TGTGCCAGCAGCTTACGGGAGGGGGACAGCACGTTCTTC; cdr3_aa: CASSLREGDSTFF
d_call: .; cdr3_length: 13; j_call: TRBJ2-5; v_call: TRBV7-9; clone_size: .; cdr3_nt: TGTGCCAGCAGCTTAGACACCTCGGAGACCCAGTACTTC; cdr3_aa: CASSLDTSETQYF
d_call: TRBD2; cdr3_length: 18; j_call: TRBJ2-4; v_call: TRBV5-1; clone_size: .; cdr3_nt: TGCGCCAGCAGCAGGGGACTAGCGGGGGGCCTAGCCAAAAACATTCAGTACTTC; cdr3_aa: CASSRGLAGGLAKNIQYF
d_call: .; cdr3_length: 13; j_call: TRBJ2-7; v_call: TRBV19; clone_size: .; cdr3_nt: TGTGCCAGTAGTATAGGGGGAGTCTACGAGCAGTACTTC; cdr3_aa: CASSIGGVYEQYF
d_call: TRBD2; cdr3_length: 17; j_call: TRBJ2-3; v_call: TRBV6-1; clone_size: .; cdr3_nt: TGTGCCAGCAGTGGTCCGTGGGAGCGGGGGGGCAGAGATACGCAGTATTTT; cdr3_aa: CASSGPWERGGRDTQYF
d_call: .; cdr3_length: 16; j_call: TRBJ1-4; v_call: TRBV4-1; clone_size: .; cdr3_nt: TGCGCCAGCAGCCAAGATTTAGGGAGCGGCTCTGAAAAACTGTTTTTT; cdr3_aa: CASSQDLGSGSEKLFF
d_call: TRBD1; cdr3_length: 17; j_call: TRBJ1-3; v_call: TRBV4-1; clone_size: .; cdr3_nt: TGCGCCAGCAGCCACTCAGGACAGGGGTTTTCGTCGGACACCATATATTTT; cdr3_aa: CASSHSGQGFSSDTIYF
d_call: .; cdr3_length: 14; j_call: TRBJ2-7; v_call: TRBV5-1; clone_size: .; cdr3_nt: TGCGCCAGCAGCTCCACCAGGGACATCTACGAGCAGTACTTC; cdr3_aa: CASSSTRDIYEQYF
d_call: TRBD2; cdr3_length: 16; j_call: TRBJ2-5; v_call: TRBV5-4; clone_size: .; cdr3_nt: TGTGCCAGCAGCCGCGGACTAGCTGGTCTTCAAGAGACCCAGTACTTC; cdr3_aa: CASSRGLAGLQETQYF
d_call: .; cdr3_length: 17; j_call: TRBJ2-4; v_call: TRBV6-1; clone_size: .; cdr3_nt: TGTGCCAGCAGTGAAGCGGCGGGGGCGCCGGCCAAAAACATTCAGTACTTC; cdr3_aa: CASSEAAGAPAKNIQYF
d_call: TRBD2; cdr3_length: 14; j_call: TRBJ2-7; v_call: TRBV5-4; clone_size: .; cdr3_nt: TGTGCCAGCAGCTTGGGACTAGCGGTCTACGAGCAGTACTTC; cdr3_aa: CASSLGLAVYEQYF
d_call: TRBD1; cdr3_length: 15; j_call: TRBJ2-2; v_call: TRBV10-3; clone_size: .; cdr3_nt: TGTGCCATCAGTGAGGGGACAGGGAACACCGGGGAGCTGTTTTTT; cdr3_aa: CAISEGTGNTGELFF
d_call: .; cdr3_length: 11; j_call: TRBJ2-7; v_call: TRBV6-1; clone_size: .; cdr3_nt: TGTGCCAGCAGTTTCCTGTACGAGCAGTACTTC; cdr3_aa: CASSFLYEQYF
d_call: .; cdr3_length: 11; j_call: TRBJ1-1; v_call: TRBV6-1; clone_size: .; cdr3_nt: TGTGCCAGCAGGAGGGACACTGAAGCTTTCTTT; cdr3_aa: CASRRDTEAFF
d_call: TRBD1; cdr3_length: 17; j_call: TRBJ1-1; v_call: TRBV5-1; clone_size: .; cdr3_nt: TGCGCCAGCAGCGCCACAGGGGAAGAGTGGGTTAGCACTGAAGCTTTCTTT; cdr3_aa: CASSATGEEWVSTEAFF
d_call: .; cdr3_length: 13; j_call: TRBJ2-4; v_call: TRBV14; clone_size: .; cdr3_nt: TGTGCCAGCAGCCAAGACGTGGGAGGCATTCAGTACTTC; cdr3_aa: CASSQDVGGIQYF